This is a list of T cell receptor beta chains from one sample in a study of shared clonotypes between healthy human individuals. Clones were sequenced by immunoSEQ multiplex PCR, and TCRdb holds only the in-frame ones, with some missing. Of some 2,100,000 clones listed, approximately 96% were seen once; the top ten hold approximately 0.13%. The sequenced sample consisted of naive CD4+ T cells sorted from blood. Receptors were obtained from a man aged 18 to 29 in good health. Both conserved end residues are part of each CDR3. The D gene is left open where the match is weak. Clone size appears in some rows only: once, few, many, or a class for an expanded clone.

clone_size	v_call	j_call	d_call	cdr3_aa	cdr3_nt
-	TRBV6-1	TRBJ1-2	TRBD1	CASSEVGTGGGYYGYTF	TGTGCCAGCAGTGAAGTAGGGACAGGGGGAGGGTACTATGGCTACACCTTC
-	TRBV4-3	TRBJ2-7	TRBD2	CASSQGLAGSEQYF	TGCGCCAGCAGCCAAGGACTAGCGGGATCCGAGCAGTACTTC
few	TRBV10-1	TRBJ2-7	-	CASSHRQGNEQYF	TGCGCCAGCAGCCATCGTCAGGGGAACGAGCAGTACTTC
-	TRBV5-6	TRBJ2-2	TRBD1	CASSRTGGAKYGELFF	TGTGCCAGCAGCAGAACAGGGGGCGCGAAATATGGGGAGCTGTTTTTT
-	TRBV5-4	TRBJ1-5	-	CASSFGGREDQPQHF	TGTGCCAGCAGCTTTGGGGGGCGGGAAGATCAGCCCCAGCATTTT
-	TRBV11-3	TRBJ2-7	-	CASSLPRRDSRSYEQYF	TGTGCCAGCAGCCTCCCAAGGCGGGACAGCCGCTCCTACGAGCAGTACTTC
-	TRBV2	TRBJ2-6	-	CASSRTFSGANVLTF	TGTGCCAGCAGTAGGACGTTCTCTGGGGCCAACGTCCTGACTTTC
-	TRBV6-5	TRBJ1-1	TRBD1	CASSYSQGGTEAFF	TGTGCCAGCAGTTACTCGCAGGGGGGCACTGAAGCTTTCTTT
-	TRBV5-1	TRBJ1-6	TRBD1	CASSPTGTENSPLHF	TGCGCCAGCAGCCCGACCGGGACAGAAAATTCACCCCTCCACTTT
-	TRBV7-3	TRBJ1-2	TRBD1	CASSRGQGGYTF	TGTGCCAGCAGCCGTGGACAGGGTGGCTACACCTTC
-	TRBV4-1	TRBJ1-1	TRBD1	CASSQAGGRSTEAFF	TGCGCCAGCAGCCAGGCAGGGGGCCGGAGCACTGAAGCTTTCTTT